One sample yielded the 29 T cell receptor beta chains listed below, sequenced in a study of siplizumab effects on memory and regulatory T cells. Sequencing was performed with immunoSEQ multiplex PCR; in TCRdb, only in-frame clones are kept and a portion is missing. The repertoire holds 90,000 to 95,000 clones, with around 97% as singletons. Sequencing was performed on naive CD4+ T cells sorted from blood. Every receptor here comes from a human donor in good health.

CDR3 sequence reads: CASNARDRWFF. In DNA form, the CDR3 reads TGTGCCAGCAATGCCCGGGACCGATGGTTCTTC. The chain couples TRBV28 to TRBJ2-1, with D perhaps assigned TRBD1 or TRBD2 (5 bases each). Trimming took off 7 bases at V and 15 bases at J, with 16 bases between the two ends. The CDR3 is 11 amino acids. Germline lookup yields CDR1 MDHEN and CDR2 SYDVKM. Combining the CDR3 with reference TRBV28 and TRBJ2-1 gives the whole variable domain DVKVTQSSRYLVKRTGEKVFLECVQDMDHENMFWYRQDPGLGLRLIYFSYDVKMKEKGDIPEGYSVSREKKERFSLILESASTNQTSMYLCASNARDRWFFGPGTRLTVL.

V usage is TRBV20-1 and J usage is TRBJ2-1, with D unresolved. V shed 7 bases and J shed 6 bases, with 7 bases lying between them. The CDR3 spans 10 residues. Germline assignment: CDR1 DFQATT and CDR2 SNEGSKA (reference sequence). Here the CDR3 reads CSGLANEQFF. CDR3 bases: TGCAGTGGGCTCGCCAATGAGCAGTTCTTC.

The chain employs TRBV6-4 and TRBJ1-2; a weak D match, TRBD1 (6 bases). Germline CDR1 and CDR2: MRHNA and SNTAGT. The CDR3 is made up of 12 amino acids. Trimming cost V 5 bases and J 8 bases, with 12 bases left between them. Here the CDR3 reads CASSTGRSGYTF. DNA for the CDR3: TGTGCCAGCAGTACAGGGAGGAGCGGCTACACCTTC.

This chain joins TRBV2 and TRBJ2-5, with D hard to call. Germline lookup yields CDR1 SNHLY and CDR2 FYNNEI. Trimming removed 6 bases from V and 2 bases from J, with 10 bases in between. CDR3 length: 13 amino acids. CDR3 sequence: CASRHPGQETQYF. CDR3 DNA sequence: TGTGCCAGCAGACATCCGGGTCAAGAGACCCAGTACTTC.

This chain connects TRBV10-1 to TRBJ1-5, with no clear D. The CDR3 contains 13 residues. Trimming pared 3 bases from V and 4 bases from J, leaving 7 bases between. In germline, CDR1 is WNHNN, CDR2 SYGVQD (reference sequence). CDR3 amino acids: CASSDGINQPQHF. The CDR3 coding sequence is TGCGCCAGCAGTGACGGAATTAATCAGCCCCAGCATTTT.

The genes are TRBV21-1 and TRBJ2-1; TRBD1 was called by the table and not checked on the DNA. TRBV21-1 is noted as a pseudogene. This CDR3 has 18 amino acids. The DNA of the CDR3 is TGTGCCAGCAGCTCCCAGGGCAGGGACAGGGGAGGGTACAATGAGCAGTTCTTC. This codes for CASSSQGRDRGGYNEQFF.

V is TRBV11-2 and J is TRBJ1-1; D ambiguous. CDR3 length equals 14 residues. Germline lookup yields CDR1 SGHAT and CDR2 FQNNGV. Trimming took 3 bases from V and 5 from J, leaving 13 bases between them. DNA for the CDR3: TGTGCCAGCAGCTTCCTGAGGGCCGGTACTGAAGCTTTCTTT. Its protein is CASSFLRAGTEAFF.

This chain connects TRBV30 to TRBJ1-1; D is ambiguous. Trimming left V 0 bases short and J 5 bases short, with 10 bases between. This CDR3 region has 13 residues. The germline V gene has CDR1 GTSNPN and CDR2 SVGIG (reference sequence). The chain's CDR3 is CAWSVRDGTEAFF. The CDR3 bases are TGTGCCTGGAGTGTAAGGGATGGAACTGAAGCTTTCTTT.

V and J are TRBV10-3 and TRBJ1-1; D might be TRBD1 (5 bases). The CDR3 is 14 amino acids. Germline values: CDR1 ENHRY, CDR2 SYGVKD. Trimming shortened V by 7 bases and J by 0 bases, and 12 bases separated the two germline ends. The CDR3, as DNA: TGTGCCATCACCGAGACAGCGATGAACACTGAAGCTTTCTTT. This sequence encodes CAITETAMNTEAFF.

This clone was observed a single time. The V gene is TRBV4-1, the J gene TRBJ2-3; TRBD1 matches at 10 bases. V shed 3 bases, J shed 8 bases, and the junction held 8 bases outside the gene matches. CDR1 MGHRA and CDR2 YSYEKL come from the germline V gene. The CDR3 has 15 residues. The CDR3 DNA follows: TGCGCCAGCAGCCACGGACAGGGGGAAGGGGGTACGCAGTATTTT. It is translated as CASSHGQGEGGTQYF.

This chain connects TRBV5-1 to TRBJ1-3; D uncertain. Per the germline V gene, CDR1 is SGHRS and CDR2 is YFSETQ. V was shortened by 0 bases and J by 0 bases, with 4 bases between the two germline ends. The CDR3 spans 14 residues. The DNA for the CDR3 is TGCGCCAGCAGCTTGGATGTCTCTGGAAACACCATATATTTT. Its translation: CASSLDVSGNTIYF.

V gene TRBV25-1 combines with J gene TRBJ2-7, with TRBD1 identical over 9 bases. V trimming: 5 bases; J trimming: 6 bases; junction bases outside the gene matches: 5. Germline V CDR1 and CDR2: MGHDK, SYGVNS. The CDR3 runs 13 residues. For the CDR3, the DNA is TGTGCCAGCAGTTACAGGGGGCCTTCCGAGCAGTACTTC. Amino acid sequence: CASSYRGPSEQYF.

The chain has TRBV7-3 and TRBJ2-1, with TRBD2 as a possible D gene (6 bases). This CDR3 spans 15 amino acids. From germline, CDR1 is SGHTA and CDR2 FQGTGA. The ends were cut back, 5 bases at V and 3 bases at J, with 14 bases in the middle. The CDR3 nucleotides are TGTGCCAGCAGCCCCGGGACTTACGACTACAATGAGCAGTTCTTC. Translation gives CASSPGTYDYNEQFF.

This clone was seen just once. The chain carries TRBV28 and TRBJ1-3; TRBD1 is a possible D gene (5 bases). V was pared by 5 bases and J by 2 bases, with 7 bases between. Germline-derived CDR1 and CDR2 are MDHEN and SYDVKM. This CDR3 comprises 13 residues. CDR3 in DNA: TGTGCCAGCAGTCCGGGGCCTGGAAACACCATATATTTT. This sequence encodes CASSPGPGNTIYF.

This chain links TRBV29-1 with TRBJ2-7; tentative D call: TRBD1 (6 bases). The ends were cut back, 6 bases at V and 6 bases at J, with 18 bases in the middle. This CDR3 spans 13 amino acids. CDR1 SQVTM and CDR2 ANQGSEA come from the germline V gene. The DNA for the CDR3 is TGCAGCGTAGAAATTGGGACACACCTCGAGCAGTACTTC. This encodes CSVEIGTHLEQYF.

The chain uses TRBV14 and TRBJ2-3, with TRBD1 identical over 8 bases. This CDR3 has 15 residues. Germline CDR1 is SGHDN and CDR2 is FVKESK. V gave up 3 bases and J gave up 0 bases; unmatched junction bases: 2. The CDR3 bases are TGTGCCAGCAGCCATACAGGGGGTAGCACAGATACGCAGTATTTT. As protein: CASSHTGGSTDTQYF.

This chain links TRBV5-6 with TRBJ2-7; D is ambiguous. V lost 4 bases and J 6 bases, leaving 17 bases between the germline ends. Per the germline V gene, CDR1 is SGHDT and CDR2 is YYEEEE. The CDR3 spans 14 residues. The chain's CDR3 is CASSVYLQTREQYF. CDR3 DNA: TGTGCCAGCAGCGTCTACTTGCAGACACGCGAGCAGTACTTC. Full variable domain (missing parts from reference TRBV5-6 and TRBJ2-7): DAGVTQSPTHLIKTRGQQVTLRCSPKSGHDTVSWYQQALGQGPQFIFQYYEEEERQRGNFPDRFSGHQFPNYSSELNVNALLLGDSALYLCASSVYLQTREQYFGPGTRLTVT.

V gene TRBV6-5 combines with J gene TRBJ1-4; tentatively, D is TRBD1 (6 bases). The CDR3 loop spans 15 amino acids. The germline V and J ends were trimmed by 9 bases and 8 bases, with 22 bases remaining between them. CDR1 is MNHEY, CDR2 SVGAGI, per germline. The CDR3 DNA reads TGTGCCAGTTCCCGTGCGGGGGGCCGGGGGGAAAAACTGTTTTTT. Its protein product is CASSRAGGRGEKLFF.

V and J are TRBV10-2 and TRBJ2-5, with no clear D. Trimming removed 0 bases from V and 11 bases from J, with 13 bases in between. The CDR3 sequence is 13 residues long. From germline, CDR1 is WSHSY and CDR2 SAAADI. The DNA for the CDR3 is TGCGCCAGCAGTGAGTCTACAGCCCAAGAGCAGTACTTC. This gives the protein CASSESTAQEQYF.

In this sample, this clone turned up once. The V call is TRBV7-3, the J call TRBJ1-2; tentative D call: TRBD1 (6 bases). Per the germline V gene, CDR1 is SGHTA and CDR2 is FQGTGA. The CDR3 has 15 residues. Trimming stripped 0 bases from V and 2 bases from J, with 10 bases between. The CDR3 DNA follows: TGTGCCAGCAGCTTAACGGGGGCAGAGAACTATGGCTACACCTTC. Its protein product is CASSLTGAENYGYTF.

The rearrangement joins TRBV2 to TRBJ1-1, with a possible D match to TRBD1 (6 bases). The CDR3 runs to 14 residues. Germline CDR1 and CDR2: SNHLY and FYNNEI. V was shortened by 11 bases and J by 5 bases, with 21 bases between the two germline ends. CDR3 sequence: CAGRQDILRTEAFF. The CDR3 DNA reads as TGTGCCGGAAGACAGGACATATTAAGGACTGAAGCTTTCTTT.

This chain links TRBV6-1 with TRBJ2-7; 7 bases are a match to TRBD1. The length of the CDR3 is 15 residues. Trimming at V came to 1 base and at J to 2 bases, leaving 5 bases not matched to a gene. Germline loops: CDR1 MNHNS, CDR2 SASEGT. The CDR3 region has the DNA TGTGCCAGCAGTGAAGGAGGGACAGACACCTACGAGCAGTACTTC. It specifies CASSEGGTDTYEQYF.

As regards this clone: Compared with germline, one end of the junction differs, possibly owing to a read error. The J gene is TRBJ2-4, the V gene TRBV5-1, with a possible D match to TRBD2 (7 bases). Germline loops: CDR1 SGHRS, CDR2 YFSETQ. The CDR3 extends over 14 amino acids. The CDR3 is CPSGGGDGKNIQYF. The CDR3 DNA reads as TGCCCCAGCGGAGGGGGGGATGGCAAAAACATTCAGTACTTC. Drawing the rest from reference TRBV5-1 and TRBJ2-4, the complete variable domain is KAGVTQTPRYLIKTRGQQVTLSCSPISGHRSVSWYQQTPGQGLQFLFEYFSETQRNKGNFPGRFSGRQFSNSRSEMNVSTLELGDSALYLCPSGGGDGKNIQYFGAGTRLSVL.

The chain combines TRBV5-1 with TRBJ1-4; D remains unclear. V lost 3 bases, J lost 1 base, and 13 bases lay in between. The CDR3 runs to 16 residues. CDR1 and CDR2 from the germline V gene are SGHRS and YFSETQ. DNA for the CDR3: TGCGCCAGCAGCTCCACGGGAAGCGTAACTAATGAAAAACTGTTTTTT. It codes for CASSSTGSVTNEKLFF.

The chain carries TRBV7-2 and TRBJ1-4; the match to TRBD1 covers 7 bases. The CDR3 sequence is 13 residues long. J lost 7 bases, V lost 5 bases, and 4 bases had no gene match. Germline loops: CDR1 SGHTA, CDR2 FQGNSA. This chain's CDR3 is CASSRDRAEKLFF. The CDR3, as DNA: TGTGCCAGCAGCCGAGACAGGGCTGAAAAACTGTTTTTT.

The gene calls are TRBV6-5 and TRBJ1-2; D not certain. The CDR3 length is 14 residues. Trimming took 1 base from V and 2 from J, leaving 8 bases between them. The V gene's germline CDR1 is MNHEY and CDR2 SVGAGI. The CDR3 sequence is CASSYLGSNYGYTF. CDR3 bases: TGTGCCAGCAGTTACTTGGGTTCCAACTATGGCTACACCTTC.

The CDR3 DNA follows: TGTGCCAGCAGCTTCGGCGAATGGGGCTACACCTTC. Its protein is CASSFGEWGYTF. The rearrangement joins TRBV11-1 to TRBJ1-2; D remains unclear. V lost 3 bases to trimming and J lost 8 bases, with 10 bases between them. The germline V gene has CDR1 SGHAT and CDR2 FQDESV (reference sequence). The CDR3 totals 12 residues.

J is TRBJ2-2 and V is TRBV7-2; the D gene is possibly TRBD1 (7 bases). V lost 3 bases and J lost 7, with 15 bases in between. There are 15 residues in the CDR3. Germline CDR1 reads SGHTA; CDR2 reads FQGNSA. The CDR3 DNA is TGTGCCAGCAGCTTCTCAGGGGGGCTGGGCGGGGAGCTGTTTTTT. Translated: CASSFSGGLGGELFF.

The CDR3 is CASSYTQGGYTF. The DNA for the CDR3 is TGTGCCAGCAGTTACACTCAAGGGGGCTACACCTTC. V is TRBV6-6 and J is TRBJ1-2; D gene unclear. The CDR3 is made up of 12 amino acids. Trimming stripped 2 bases from V and 8 bases from J, with 9 bases between. Germline V gene sequence: CDR1 MNHNY, CDR2 SVGAGI (reference sequence).